The text below deals with one TCR beta chain. The target antigen is unknown. The V and J ends lost 1 base and 5 bases respectively, with 14 bases between them. CDR3 size: 15 residues. From germline, CDR1 is WSHSY and CDR2 SAAADI. The naive CD8 fraction comprised CD45RO-negative cells positively selected for CCR7 and excluded terminally differentiated effector memory CD45RA+ cells. The entry originates in a study of shared clonotypes between healthy human individuals. Study observations and caveats: Naive CD4 clonotypes overlapped across a few donors at about 5.3%. Against clonotypes common to all four donors, non-shared ones had lower generation probabilities.

Produced via immunoSEQ multiplex PCR; TCRdb's table is partial and in-frame only. Seen here are just over 2,000,000 clones, about 94% observed once, and the top ten hold roughly 1%. The sample consisted of naive CD8+ T cells sorted from blood. This receptor was identified in a man younger than 35 in good health. V is TRBV10-2 and J is TRBJ2-5; maybe TRBD2 (5 bases). The CDR3 spells CASSEWADLGETQYF. The CDR3 region has the DNA TGCGCCAGCAGTGAGTGGGCGGACTTGGGTGAGACCCAGTACTTC.